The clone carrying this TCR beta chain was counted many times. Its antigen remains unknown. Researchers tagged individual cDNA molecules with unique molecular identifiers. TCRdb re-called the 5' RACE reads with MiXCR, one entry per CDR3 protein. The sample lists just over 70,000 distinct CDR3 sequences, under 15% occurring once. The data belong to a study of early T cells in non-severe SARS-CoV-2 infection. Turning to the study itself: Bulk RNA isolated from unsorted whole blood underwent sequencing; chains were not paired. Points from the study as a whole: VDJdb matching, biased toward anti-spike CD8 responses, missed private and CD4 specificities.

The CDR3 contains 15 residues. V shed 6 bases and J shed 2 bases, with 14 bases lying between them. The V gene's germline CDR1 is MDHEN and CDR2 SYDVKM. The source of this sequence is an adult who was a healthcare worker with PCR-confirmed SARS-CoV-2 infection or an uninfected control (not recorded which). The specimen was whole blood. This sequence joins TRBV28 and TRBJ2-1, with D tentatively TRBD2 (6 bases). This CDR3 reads CASSLGEVPYNEQFF. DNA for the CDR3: TGTGCCAGCAGCTTGGGGGAGGTGCCCTACAATGAGCAGTTCTTC. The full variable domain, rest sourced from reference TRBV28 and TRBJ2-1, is DVKVTQSSRYLVKRTGEKVFLECVQDMDHENMFWYRQDPGLGLRLIYFSYDVKMKEKGDIPEGYSVSREKKERFSLILESASTNQTSMYLCASSLGEVPYNEQFFGPGTRLTVL.